The next 11 T cell receptor beta chains were all read from a single sample in a study of T-cell memory formation after mild COVID-19 (dated by TCRdb to the early 2020s). Library preparation employed 5' RACE. The instrument given in TCRdb is Illumina NovaSeq 6000. In-frame beta chains were kept once TCRdb had trimmed the public reads at Q25 with fastp and called clones with MiXCR. Each entry merges the rows of one CDR3 protein and shows their most common DNA and genes. This sample comprises roughly 130,000 distinct CDR3 sequences, approximately 15% of them detected only once. About 5.2% of the sample is in the top ten clones. The specimen sequenced was PBMCs or a T cell subset sorted from them (not recorded which). Source of these receptors: a man aged 18 to 35 who had mild COVID-19 (a few samples of this study predate the infection). The sample titles of this study are shuffled in the database, so cell type and time point are left out; the donor was told from shared clones.

The rearrangement uses TRBV7-2 and TRBJ1-1; the D is unclear. The CDR3 has 13 amino acids. Trimming pared 2 bases from V and 7 bases from J, leaving 11 bases between. Germline CDR1 and CDR2: SGHTA and FQGNSA. CDR3: CASSLNQSVEAFF. DNA of the CDR3: TGTGCCAGCAGCTTAAACCAGAGTGTTGAAGCTTTCTTT.

This clonotype turned up a few times. The chain links TRBV5-1 to TRBJ2-1, with TRBD2 matching 9 bases. Trimming took 1 base from V and 3 from J; bases not matched to a gene: 5. The CDR3 consists of 16 residues. Germline lookup yields CDR1 SGHRS and CDR2 YFSETQ. In DNA form, the CDR3 reads TGCGCCAGCAGCTTGAGTGGGACTAGCCTCTACAATGAGCAGTTCTTC. Protein: CASSLSGTSLYNEQFF.

The chain uses TRBV28 and TRBJ2-7, with 8 nucleotides matching TRBD1. Trimming cost V 4 bases and J 6 bases; bases outside gene matches: 5. The CDR3 length is 13 residues. Germline lookup yields CDR1 MDHEN and CDR2 SYDVKM. The CDR3 bases are TGTGCCAGCAGTTCTTGGACAGGGCTCGAGCAGTACGTC. As protein: CASSSWTGLEQYV.

This clonotype has just a few counts. The V call is TRBV5-6, the J call TRBJ1-2; TRBD1 matches at 7 bases. The V segment lost 3 bases and the J segment 6 bases; nucleotides outside the gene matches: 2. This CDR3 has 12 residues. CDR1 is SGHDT, CDR2 YYEEEE, per germline. CDR3 nucleotide sequence: TGTGCCAGCAGCTACGACAGGGATGGCTACACCTTC. Protein sequence: CASSYDRDGYTF.

J is TRBJ1-2 and V is TRBV25-1; the D gene is possibly TRBD1 (6 bases). V was clipped by 7 bases and J by 4 bases, with 16 bases between them. This CDR3 comprises 14 residues. Looked up from germline, CDR1 is MGHDK and CDR2 is SYGVNS. The CDR3, as DNA: TGTGCCAGCAAGCCCGGGGGCGCCGGCTATGGCTACACCTTC. It is translated as CASKPGGAGYGYTF.

This clonotype was seen at least ten times. The chain recombines TRBV7-2 with TRBJ1-6; D is uncertain. The CDR3 is 13 residues long. V was pared by 3 bases and J by 8 bases, with 8 bases between. In germline, CDR1 is SGHTA, CDR2 FQGNSA. The CDR3 region has the DNA TGTGCCAGCAGCTTGGTGGGCTATTCACCCCTCCACTTT. Translated, it gives CASSLVGYSPLHF.

The V call is TRBV6-1, the J call TRBJ1-1; unclear D gene. The CDR3 runs to 13 residues. Germline V gene lookup returns CDR1 MNHNS and CDR2 SASEGT. Trimming took 6 bases from V and 1 from J, leaving 9 bases between them. The CDR3 DNA reads as TGTGCCAGCAGACCCACACCGAACACTGAAGCTTTCTTT. This codes for CASRPTPNTEAFF.

J is TRBJ1-5 and V is TRBV25-1, with D possibly matching TRBD1 (5 bases). V was clipped by 4 bases and J by 0 bases, with 10 bases between them. Germline V gene data show CDR1 as MGHDK and CDR2 as SYGVNS. The CDR3 totals 15 residues. DNA of the CDR3: TGTGCCAGCAGTGGGCAGGGTGGTAGCAATCAGCCCCAGCATTTT. It yields the protein CASSGQGGSNQPQHF.

In DNA form, the CDR3 reads TGCAGCGTGGGGGTGAGTGAAGCTTTCTTT. Protein: CSVGVSEAFF. This rearrangement joins TRBV29-1 to TRBJ1-1, with D tentatively TRBD1 (5 bases). This CDR3 has 10 amino acids. The V end was cut by 6 bases, the J end by 7 bases, with 9 bases between. Per the germline V gene, CDR1 is SQVTM and CDR2 is ANQGSEA.

There are a few counts of this clonotype. This chain joins TRBV7-3 and TRBJ1-1; the D is unclear. The V gene's germline CDR1 is SGHTA and CDR2 FQGTGA. This CDR3 is 13 amino acids long. Between the trimmed V and J ends, which lost 5 bases and 1 base, there was a span of 8 bases. CDR3 nucleotides: TGTGCCAGCAGCGAACAAAAGAACACTGAAGCTTTCTTT. Residues: CASSEQKNTEAFF.

This chain connects TRBV18 to TRBJ2-2, with D possibly matching TRBD1 (6 bases). The CDR3 has 17 residues. V lost 6 bases, J lost 0 bases, and 17 bases lay in between. Germline V gene lookup returns CDR1 KGHSH and CDR2 LQKENI. The CDR3 region has the DNA TGTGCCAGCTCTCCTCAACAGGGACAATCGAACACCGGGGAGCTGTTTTTT. Its protein product is CASSPQQGQSNTGELFF.